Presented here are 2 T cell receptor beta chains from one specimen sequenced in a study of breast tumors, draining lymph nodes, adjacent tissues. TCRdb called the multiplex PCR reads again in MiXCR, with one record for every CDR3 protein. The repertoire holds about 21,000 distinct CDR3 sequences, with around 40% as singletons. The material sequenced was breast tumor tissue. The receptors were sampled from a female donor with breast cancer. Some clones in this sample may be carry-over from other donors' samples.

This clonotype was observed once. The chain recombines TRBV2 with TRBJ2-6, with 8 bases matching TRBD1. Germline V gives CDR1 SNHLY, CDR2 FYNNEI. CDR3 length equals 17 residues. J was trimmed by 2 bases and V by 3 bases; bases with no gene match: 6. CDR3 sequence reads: CASSDRQGKAGANVLTF. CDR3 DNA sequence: TGTGCCAGCAGTGATCGACAGGGGAAAGCTGGGGCCAACGTCCTGACTTTC.

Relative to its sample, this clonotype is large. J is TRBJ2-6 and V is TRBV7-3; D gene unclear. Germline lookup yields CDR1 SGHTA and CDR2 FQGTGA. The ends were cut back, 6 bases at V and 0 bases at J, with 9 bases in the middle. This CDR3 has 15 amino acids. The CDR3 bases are TGTGCCAGCAGGGACGGCAGCTCTGGGGCCAACGTCCTGACTTTC. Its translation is CASRDGSSGANVLTF.